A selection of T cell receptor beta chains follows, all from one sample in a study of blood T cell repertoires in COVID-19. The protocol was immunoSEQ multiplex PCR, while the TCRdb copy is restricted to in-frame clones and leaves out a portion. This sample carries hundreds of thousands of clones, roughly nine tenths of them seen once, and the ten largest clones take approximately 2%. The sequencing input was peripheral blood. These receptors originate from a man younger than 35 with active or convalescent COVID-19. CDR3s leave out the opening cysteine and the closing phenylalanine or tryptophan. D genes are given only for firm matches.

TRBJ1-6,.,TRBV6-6,ASRRENSPLH
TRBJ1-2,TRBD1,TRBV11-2,ASSRDREGGYT
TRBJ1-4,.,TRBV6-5,ASGGLTNEKLF
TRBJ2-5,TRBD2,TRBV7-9,ASSPGTSGTPQETQY
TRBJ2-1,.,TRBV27,ASRRLNEQF
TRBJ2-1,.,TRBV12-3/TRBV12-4,ASREGREQF
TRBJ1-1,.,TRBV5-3,ARSALIGGNTEAF
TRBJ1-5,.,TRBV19,AVGGGYSNQPQH
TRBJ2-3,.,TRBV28,ASSLRILYTQY
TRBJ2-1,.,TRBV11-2,ASSFRSLGRHNEQF
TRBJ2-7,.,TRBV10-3,AISESDKGSYEQY
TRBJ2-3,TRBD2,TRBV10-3,AISESVVETSGTRRDTQY
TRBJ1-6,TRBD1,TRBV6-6,ASSSDRGPSPLH
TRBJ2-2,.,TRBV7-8,ASSLGGRGESFSGELF
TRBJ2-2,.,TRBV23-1,ASSHRFSNTGELF
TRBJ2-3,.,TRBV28,ASSPSTDTQY
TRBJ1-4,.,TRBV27,ASSFIRGGEKLF
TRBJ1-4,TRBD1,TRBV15,ATSSGTGDEKLF
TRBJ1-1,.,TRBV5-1,ASSSYLGANTEAF
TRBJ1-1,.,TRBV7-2,ASSLWTALNTEAF
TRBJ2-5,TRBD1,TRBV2,ASSGDRAETQY
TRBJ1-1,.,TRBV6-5,ASSYVRYTEAF
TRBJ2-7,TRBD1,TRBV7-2,ASSSQSGQASYEQY
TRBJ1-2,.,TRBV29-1,SVEARREDYGYT
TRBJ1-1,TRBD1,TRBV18,ASSATGSNTEAF
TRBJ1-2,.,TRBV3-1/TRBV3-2,ASNQGARGSLSRYGYT
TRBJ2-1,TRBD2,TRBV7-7,ASSRGLAGTYNEQF
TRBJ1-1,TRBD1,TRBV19,ASSARTGVSTEAF
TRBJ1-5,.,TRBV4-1,ASSQDFTGHNQPQH
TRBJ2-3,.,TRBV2,ASSWTVPADTQY
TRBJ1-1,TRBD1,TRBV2,ASSAGTENTEAF
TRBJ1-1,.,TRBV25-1,ASRTDMNTEAF
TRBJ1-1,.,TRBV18,ASSPRRGGLNTEAF
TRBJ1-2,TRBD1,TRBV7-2,ASSQDRAANYGYT
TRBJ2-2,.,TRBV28,ASSLSAANTGELF
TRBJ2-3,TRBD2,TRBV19,ASSWASGYTQY
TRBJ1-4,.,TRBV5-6,ASSGAGAEEKLF
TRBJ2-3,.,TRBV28,ASSWNLPTVSSRSGTHTDTQY
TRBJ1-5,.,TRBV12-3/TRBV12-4,ASSLVGQPQH
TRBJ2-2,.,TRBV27,ASSYLQGGGELF
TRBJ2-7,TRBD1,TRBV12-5,ASGLVGGIYEQY
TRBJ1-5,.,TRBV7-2,ASSLTGNQPQH
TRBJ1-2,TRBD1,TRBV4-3,ASSHGQGAIYGYT
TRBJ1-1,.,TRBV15,ATSRDRLERTEAF
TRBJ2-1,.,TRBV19,ATAVGRSSYNEQF
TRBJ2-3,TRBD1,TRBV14,ASSQQGAGDTQY
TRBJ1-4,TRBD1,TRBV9,ASSGPGTGVEKLF
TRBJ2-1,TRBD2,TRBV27,ASSPGTSGTYNEQF
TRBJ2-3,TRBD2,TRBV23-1,ASSPKKVVHGPRGVQY
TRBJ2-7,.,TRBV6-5,ASSYTNPFSFYEQY
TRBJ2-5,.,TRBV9,ASSKDPGAQETQY
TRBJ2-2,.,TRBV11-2,ASSLIAGNGELF
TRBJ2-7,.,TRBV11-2,ASSLPAEPYEQY
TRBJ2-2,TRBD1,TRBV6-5,ASSFLGGVDGELF
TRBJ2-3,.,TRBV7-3,ASSLAESSDTQY
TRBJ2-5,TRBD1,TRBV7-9,ASSLQGQPQETQY
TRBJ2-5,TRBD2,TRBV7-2,ASSLRPSGGVWETQY
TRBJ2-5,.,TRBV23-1,ASSRRLPQQETQY
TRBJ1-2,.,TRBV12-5,ASGPTPNYGYT
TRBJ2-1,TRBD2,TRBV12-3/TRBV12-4,ASTDSGNNEQF